The 25 T cell receptor beta chains reported below all come from one sample, sequenced in a study of response to subunit inactivated influenza vaccine (dated by TCRdb to 2017 to 2018). Preparation of the library involved RT-PCR. This sample was sequenced with an Illumina HiSeq 2500. TCRdb's own reprocessing of the public reads used fastp at Q25 and MiXCR and kept productive beta chains. Identical CDR3 protein sequences are pooled into one entry, listed with their most common genes and DNA. For this sample there are roughly 650,000 distinct CDR3 sequences; about a sixth appear just once. The biggest ten clones account for around 10% of the sample. The starting material was PBMCs from blood, obtained 12 days after vaccination. The origin of the receptors is a man between 45 and 60 years old who received an inactivated influenza vaccine. Donor details come from another sample of the same person, matched by shared clones.

This clonotype was detected only once. The junction and the germline gene differ at one end; a read error may be behind it. J is TRBJ1-1 and V is TRBV7-7, with D unresolved. The CDR3 length is 13 residues. Germline V gene data show CDR1 as SSHAT and CDR2 as FNYEAQ (reference sequence). CDR3 loop: CASSLGPGSEAFF. The CDR3 DNA reads as TGTGCTAGCAGCTTAGGGCCGGGCAGTGAAGCTTTCTTT.

The chain recombines TRBV5-1 with TRBJ2-5, with TRBD2 matching 8 bases. CDR1 is SGHRS and CDR2 is YFSETQ in the germline V gene. This CDR3 region has 14 residues. J lost 2 bases, V lost 2 bases, and 2 bases had no gene match. The CDR3 DNA is TGCGCCAGCAGCTTCACTAGCGGACAAGAGACCCAGTACTTC. Residues: CASSFTSGQETQYF.

This clonotype turned up a few times. The V call is TRBV20-1, the J call TRBJ1-5, with D possibly being TRBD1 (5 bases). V was trimmed by 0 bases and J by 3 bases, leaving 12 bases between them. Per germline, CDR1 DFQATT and CDR2 SNEGSKA (reference sequence). The CDR3 consists of 15 residues. The CDR3 sequence is CSAREPGPDNQPQHF. The CDR3 DNA reads TGCAGTGCTAGAGAACCGGGACCCGACAATCAGCCCCAGCATTTT.

Only a few counts were recorded for this clonotype. CDR3 bases: TGTGCCAGCCGTACCTCCGGGGTTAACACCGGGGAGCTGTTTTTT. This gives the protein CASRTSGVNTGELFF. The rearrangement links TRBV28 to TRBJ2-2, with TRBD2 as a possible D gene (5 bases). Trimming removed 8 bases from V and 2 bases from J, with 15 bases in between. The germline CDR1 and CDR2 sequences are MDHEN and SYDVKM. The CDR3 length is 15 residues.

This clonotype was picked up a small number of times. The rearrangement links TRBV20-1 to TRBJ2-6; D perhaps matches TRBD2 (6 bases). Trimming left V 5 bases short and J 0 bases short, with 14 bases between. This CDR3 is 16 amino acids long. Germline lookup yields CDR1 DFQATT and CDR2 SNEGSKA (reference sequence). CDR3 sequence: CSAHPIGSSGANVLTF. The CDR3 nucleotides are TGCAGTGCTCACCCAATCGGGAGCTCTGGGGCCAACGTCCTGACTTTC.

The genes are TRBV4-1 and TRBJ2-5; D perhaps matches TRBD2 (6 bases). The germline gives CDR1 MGHRA, CDR2 YSYEKL. The germline V and J ends were trimmed by 2 bases and 2 bases, with 12 bases remaining between them. This CDR3 region has 15 residues. The CDR3 sequence is CASSQRVLAQETQYF. The CDR3 DNA reads as TGCGCCAGCAGCCAACGGGTCCTAGCGCAAGAGACCCAGTACTTC.

This clonotype is a singleton in its sample. A much larger clone lies a single base off, so this may be a read error. CDR3: CASSLGQGTETQNF. CDR3 coding DNA: TGTGCCAGCAGCTTAGGACAGGGGACGGAGACCCAGAACTTC. The J gene is TRBJ2-5, the V gene TRBV7-9; 8 nucleotides align to TRBD1. Germline CDR1 reads SEHNR; CDR2 reads FQNEAQ (reference sequence). CDR3 length equals 14 residues.

The chain joins TRBV20-1 to TRBJ2-1, with TRBD2 identical over 7 bases. The CDR3 runs 13 residues. CDR1 is DFQATT and CDR2 is SNEGSKA in the germline V gene (reference sequence). The V and J ends lost 1 base and 9 bases, in that order; junction bases with no gene match: 6. DNA for the CDR3: TGCAGTGCTAGAGTTTTGGCGGGGGTTGAGCAGTTCTTC. Translating gives CSARVLAGVEQFF.

This clonotype has just a few counts. The chain combines TRBV20-1 with TRBJ2-5; a possible D gene is TRBD2 (6 bases). The V and J ends lost 0 bases and 5 bases respectively, with 16 bases between them. Looked up from germline, CDR1 is DFQATT and CDR2 is SNEGSKA (reference sequence). The CDR3 totals 15 residues. The CDR3 is CSARDQDGTGETQYF. For the CDR3, the DNA is TGCAGTGCTAGAGATCAGGACGGGACTGGGGAGACCCAGTACTTC.

Many counts were recorded for this clonotype. The rearrangement links TRBV12-3 or TRBV12-4 to TRBJ1-2; 11 bases agree with TRBD1. The CDR3 contains 16 residues. V lost 5 bases and J lost 5; bases outside the gene matches: 10. CDR3 DNA sequence: TGTGCCAGCAGTCCGGGTCGGGACAGGGGGAGTTATGGCTACACCTTC. Its translation is CASSPGRDRGSYGYTF.

This clonotype turned up a few times. This sequence joins TRBV3-1 and TRBJ2-1, with 7 bases that match TRBD1. Germline V CDR1 and CDR2: LGHDT, YNNKEL (reference sequence). This CDR3 spans 15 amino acids. V shed 4 bases, J shed 4 bases, and the junction held 7 bases outside the gene matches. The CDR3 reads CASSRTTGSYNEQFF. The CDR3 nucleotides read TGTGCCAGCAGCCGAACGACAGGGTCTTACAATGAGCAGTTCTTC.

This clonotype was detected only a few times. The chain is built from TRBV7-9 and TRBJ2-4, with a possible D match to TRBD2 (5 bases). CDR3 length: 15 residues. Germline-derived CDR1 and CDR2 are SEHNR and FQNEAQ (reference sequence). The V gene lost 1 base and the J gene lost 1 base, with 8 bases spanning the gap. The chain's CDR3 is CASSLGGMAKNIQYF. CDR3 sequence (DNA): TGTGCCAGCAGCTTAGGAGGGATGGCCAAAAACATTCAGTACTTC. The complete variable domain, with remaining parts taken from reference TRBV7-9 and TRBJ2-4, reads DTGVSQNPRHKITKRGQNVTFRCDPISEHNRLYWYRQTLGQGPEFLTYFQNEAQLEKSRLLSDRFSAERPKGSFSTLEIQRTEQGDSAMYLCASSLGGMAKNIQYFGAGTRLSVL.

The V gene is TRBV19, the J gene TRBJ2-3, with D possibly being TRBD1 (6 bases). Germline assignment: CDR1 LNHDA and CDR2 SQIVND (reference sequence). V shed 0 bases and J shed 8 bases, with 15 bases lying between them. This CDR3 comprises 15 residues. The chain's CDR3 is CASSIEQGILGTQYF. The CDR3 nucleotides read TGTGCCAGTAGTATAGAGCAGGGGATCCTAGGTACGCAGTATTTT.

This clonotype was detected many times. CDR3 amino acids: CASSLRTGVEETQYF. The CDR3 coding sequence is TGTGCCAGCAGCTTAAGGACAGGGGTAGAAGAGACCCAGTACTTC. This sequence joins TRBV7-9 and TRBJ2-5; 9 nucleotides match TRBD1. CDR1 is SEHNR, CDR2 FQNEAQ, per germline (reference sequence). This CDR3 has 15 amino acids. V lost 2 bases and J lost 3; bases outside the gene matches: 4.

This rearrangement joins TRBV7-3 to TRBJ2-1; D assignment may be TRBD1 or TRBD2 (5 bases each). With 5 bases removed from V and 5 bases from J, the gap between germline ends came to 13 bases. The CDR3 totals 14 residues. The V gene's germline CDR1 is SGHTA and CDR2 FQGTGA. CDR3 nucleotide sequence: TGTGCCAGCAGCCCATCCGGGACCCACAATGAGCAGTTCTTC. Its protein product is CASSPSGTHNEQFF.

The J gene is TRBJ2-1, the V gene TRBV29-1; 12 positions agree with TRBD2. J lost 5 bases, V lost 7 bases, and 3 bases had no gene match. The CDR3 contains 13 residues. Per germline, CDR1 SQVTM and CDR2 ANQGSEA. CDR3 in amino acids: CSARLAGDNEQFF. In nucleotides, the CDR3 is TGCAGCGCCCGACTAGCGGGAGACAATGAGCAGTTCTTC.

The CDR3 DNA reads TGTGCCAGCAGCTTGGTTGCGGCAGCAAACACTGAAGCTTTCTTT. Residues: CASSLVAAANTEAFF. This chain connects TRBV5-4 to TRBJ1-1; unclear D gene. The V end was cut by 0 bases, the J end by 2 bases, with 11 bases between. This CDR3 is built from 15 residues. Germline-derived CDR1 and CDR2 are SGHNT and YYREEE (reference sequence). Filled out from reference TRBV5-4 and TRBJ1-1, the complete variable domain reads ETGVTQSPTHLIKTRGQQVTLRCSSQSGHNTVSWYQQALGQGPQFIFQYYREEENGRGNFPPRFSGLQFPNYSSELNVNALELDDSALYLCASSLVAAANTEAFFGQGTRLTVV.

The chain couples TRBV7-2 to TRBJ2-4; D remains ambiguous. CDR1 and CDR2 (germline): SGHTA, FQGNSA. This CDR3 contains 14 residues. V shed 5 bases and J shed 4 bases, with 12 bases lying between them. The CDR3 loop is CASSRPPEKNIQYF. CDR3 in DNA: TGTGCCAGCAGCCGGCCCCCAGAGAAAAACATTCAGTACTTC.

This rearrangement joins TRBV2 to TRBJ2-7; 7 bases line up with TRBD1. Per the germline V gene, CDR1 is SNHLY and CDR2 is FYNNEI. The J segment lost 0 bases and the V segment lost 7 bases, leaving 6 bases of the junction unmatched. The CDR3 runs 14 residues. CDR3 residues: CASTRTGGSYEQYF. CDR3 in DNA: TGTGCCAGCACTAGGACAGGTGGCTCCTACGAGCAGTACTTC.

This clonotype turned up a few times. The chain is built from TRBV7-9 and TRBJ2-1; 10 bases fit TRBD1. The CDR3 is 15 amino acids. V was pared by 7 bases and J by 2 bases, with 5 bases of the junction left unmatched. In germline, CDR1 is SEHNR, CDR2 FQNEAQ (reference sequence). The CDR3 DNA is TGTGCCAGCAAAAAAGACAGGGGGCCCTACAATGAGCAGTTCTTC. This sequence encodes CASKKDRGPYNEQFF.

The rearrangement links TRBV3-1 to TRBJ1-2; perhaps TRBD1 as D (5 bases). This CDR3 has 18 residues. V gave up 11 bases and J gave up 2 bases, with 30 bases separating them. Germline V lookup: CDR1 LGHDT, CDR2 YNNKEL (reference sequence). The CDR3 sequence is CASAGLQSHSGLNYGYTF. CDR3 DNA sequence: TGTGCCTCCGCCGGTCTCCAGTCACACTCGGGGCTGAACTATGGCTACACCTTC. The variable domain in full, with the rest retrieved from reference TRBV3-1 and TRBJ1-2, is DTAVSQTPKYLVTQMGNDKSIKCEQNLGHDTMYWYKQDSKKFLKIMFSYNNKELIINETVPNRFSPKSPDKAHLNLHINSLELGDSAVYFCASAGLQSHSGLNYGYTFGSGTRLTVV.

The rearrangement joins TRBV24-1 to TRBJ1-2, with 9 bases that match TRBD1. Germline CDR1 reads KGHDR; CDR2 reads SFDVKD. This CDR3 has 12 residues. With 5 bases clipped from V and 8 bases from J, the junction kept 2 bases outside the gene matches. As DNA, the CDR3 is TGTGCCACCAGTGGGGACAGGGTGGGCTACACCTTC. This gives the protein CATSGDRVGYTF.

The chain employs TRBV9 and TRBJ2-2; D uncertain. Trimming pared 0 bases from V and 0 bases from J, leaving 6 bases between. The length of the CDR3 is 15 residues. In germline, CDR1 is SGDLS, CDR2 YYNGEE. The CDR3 sequence is CASSVVGTNTGELFF. CDR3 in DNA: TGTGCCAGCAGCGTAGTAGGCACGAACACCGGGGAGCTGTTTTTT.

V is TRBV10-3 and J is TRBJ1-4; the D gene is possibly TRBD1 (5 bases). Germline-derived CDR1 and CDR2 are ENHRY and SYGVKD. Trimming removed 0 bases at V and 7 bases at J, with 9 bases between. CDR3 length equals 14 residues. As DNA, the CDR3 is TGTGCCATCAGTGAGTCGGGGGTTGGTGAAAAACTGTTTTTT. The encoded protein is CAISESGVGEKLFF.

The chain uses TRBV7-9 and TRBJ2-2; possible D gene TRBD1, 6 bases. Germline V CDR1 and CDR2: SEHNR, FQNEAQ (reference sequence). V was pared by 1 base and J by 6 bases, with 9 bases between. This CDR3 region has 14 residues. CDR3 amino acids: CASSLGGHAGELFF. DNA for the CDR3: TGTGCCAGCAGCTTAGGGGGACACGCCGGGGAGCTGTTTTTT.